Presented here are 20 T cell receptor beta chains from one specimen sequenced in a study of neurological immune-mediated disorders (dated 2019 in TCRdb). This specimen's time point label, interpreted: longitudinal time-point 2. Libraries were constructed by 5' RACE. The sequencing machine was an Illumina HiSeq 2500. The public reads were run again by TCRdb, first through fastp at Q25 and then through MiXCR, and only productive beta chains were kept. Identical CDR3 proteins give one entry, which carries the most common genes and DNA. The sample table holds 40,000 to 60,000 distinct CDR3 sequences, of which around 13% were seen once. The ten largest make up less than 5.5% of the sample. Material for sequencing was PBMCs. Source of these receptors: a male donor with HTLV-1-associated myelopathy (HAM/TSP).

Comments on this clonotype: This may come from a read error, since a much larger clone is one base off. This chain links TRBV6-1 with TRBJ1-1; possible D gene TRBD1, 6 bases. V was cut by 5 bases and J by 1 base, with 14 bases left in between. CDR1 MNHNS and CDR2 SASEGT come from the germline V gene. CDR3 length equals 15 residues. The CDR3 protein is CASSRPGTWNTEAFF. DNA of the CDR3: TGTGCCAGCAGTCGTCCCGGGACATGGAACACTGAAGCTTTCTTT.

This clonotype was counted at least ten times. This chain uses TRBV5-1 with TRBJ2-2; 9 nucleotides align to TRBD1. With 2 bases clipped from V and 0 bases from J, the junction kept 8 bases outside the gene matches. Germline-derived CDR1 and CDR2 are SGHRS and YFSETQ. The CDR3 has 18 residues. The chain's CDR3 is CASSFRPQGAANTGELFF. The CDR3, as DNA: TGCGCCAGCAGCTTCCGCCCACAGGGGGCGGCGAACACCGGGGAGCTGTTTTTT.

This clonotype occurred many times. The genes are TRBV18 and TRBJ2-5; a possible D gene is TRBD1 (6 bases). Trimming pared 3 bases from V and 3 bases from J, leaving 14 bases between. The CDR3 is 15 residues long. CDR1 and CDR2 (germline): KGHSH, LQKENI. The CDR3 is CASSPNSGTKETQYF. The CDR3 bases are TGTGCCAGCTCACCCAACTCCGGGACAAAAGAGACCCAGTACTTC.

This clonotype was counted many times. The chain recombines TRBV11-2 with TRBJ2-5, with D possibly matching TRBD2 (5 bases). Germline values: CDR1 SGHAT, CDR2 FQNNGV. The CDR3 is made up of 12 amino acids. Trimming shortened V by 5 bases and J by 12 bases, and 16 bases separated the two germline ends. CDR3 protein: CASSGAGIREYF. The CDR3 DNA reads TGTGCCAGCAGCGGCGCCGGGATAAGAGAGTACTTC.

This clonotype was recorded at least ten times. The V call is TRBV28, the J call TRBJ1-1, with D uncertain. This CDR3 has 14 residues. V was pared by 5 bases and J by 5 bases, with 15 bases between. The V gene's germline CDR1 is MDHEN and CDR2 SYDVKM. The DNA for the CDR3 is TGTGCCAGCAGTCCACTGGACTCTGGAACTGAAGCTTTCTTT. Encoded protein: CASSPLDSGTEAFF.

This clonotype has only a few counts. The chain combines TRBV28 with TRBJ1-6; D is unclear. Germline CDR1 reads MDHEN; CDR2 reads SYDVKM. V lost 3 bases to trimming and J lost 4 bases, with 13 bases between them. CDR3 length: 16 amino acids. CDR3 amino acids: CASSFGVRRYNSPLHF. CDR3 DNA: TGTGCCAGCAGTTTTGGCGTACGGCGGTATAATTCACCCCTCCACTTT. The complete variable domain, with remaining parts taken from reference TRBV28 and TRBJ1-6, reads DVKVTQSSRYLVKRTGEKVFLECVQDMDHENMFWYRQDPGLGLRLIYFSYDVKMKEKGDIPEGYSVSREKKERFSLILESASTNQTSMYLCASSFGVRRYNSPLHFGNGTRLTVT.

This clonotype was recorded many times. The chain couples TRBV5-1 to TRBJ2-7; D ambiguous. Trimming cost V 0 bases and J 6 bases, with 10 bases left between them. This CDR3 has 13 residues. Germline CDR1 SGHRS, CDR2 YFSETQ. The CDR3 nucleotides read TGCGCCAGCAGCTTGGCGGCCATGGGCGAGCAGTACTTC. It translates to CASSLAAMGEQYF.

In this sample, this clonotype turned up many times. The chain uses TRBV7-2 and TRBJ2-1, with D hard to call. The CDR3 is 13 amino acids. The germline V and J ends were trimmed by 0 bases and 7 bases, with 7 bases remaining between them. The germline gives CDR1 SGHTA, CDR2 FQGNSA. CDR3 in DNA: TGTGCCAGCAGCTTAGCTTGGCTAAATGAGCAGTTCTTC. Translated: CASSLAWLNEQFF. The variable domain in full, with the rest retrieved from reference TRBV7-2 and TRBJ2-1, is GAGVSQSPSNKVTEKGKDVELRCDPISGHTALYWYRQSLGQGLEFLIYFQGNSAPDKSGLPSDRFSAERTGGSVSTLTIQRTQQEDSAVYLCASSLAWLNEQFFGPGTRLTVL.

This clonotype was observed at least ten times. The chain carries TRBV20-1 and TRBJ2-3, with 8 bases fitting TRBD2. The germline V gene encodes CDR1 DFQATT and CDR2 SNEGSKA (reference sequence). CDR3 length equals 15 residues. Losses at the gene ends were 6 bases for V and 0 bases for J; bases not matched to a gene: 8. The CDR3 DNA reads TGCAGTGCCCTCCGGGGGGGAACTAGCACAGATACGCAGTATTTT. It yields the protein CSALRGGTSTDTQYF.

This clonotype was found many times. The chain is built from TRBV2 and TRBJ1-2, with a tentative D call TRBD1 (6 bases). The germline V gene encodes CDR1 SNHLY and CDR2 FYNNEI. The ends were cut back, 4 bases at V and 4 bases at J, with 10 bases in the middle. CDR3 length: 13 residues. DNA of the CDR3: TGTGCCAGCAGTGGACAGGCTTCCTATGGCTACACCTTC. This sequence encodes CASSGQASYGYTF.

The chain has TRBV5-5 and TRBJ2-3; D perhaps matches TRBD2 (5 bases). CDR3 size: 16 residues. Germline CDR1 is SGHKS and CDR2 is YYEKEE (reference sequence). V gave up 6 bases and J gave up 3 bases, with 20 bases separating them. Written as DNA, the CDR3 is TGTGCCAGCAACCCAGTAGCGTGGGAGATAACAGATACGCAGTATTTT. Translated: CASNPVAWEITDTQYF.

This clonotype was seen repeatedly, ten times or more. As DNA, the CDR3 is TGTGCCAGCAGTTTTCAGGTGAACACTGAAGCTTTCTTT. This gives the protein CASSFQVNTEAFF. The rearrangement joins TRBV6-2 or TRBV6-3 to TRBJ1-1; D uncertain. V dropped 4 bases and J dropped 0 bases, with 6 bases sitting between them. The CDR3 is 13 amino acids. The V gene's germline CDR1 is MNHEY and CDR2 SVGEGT.

A few counts support this clonotype. The V call is TRBV12-3 or TRBV12-4, the J call TRBJ2-7; D call uncertain. The length of the CDR3 is 12 residues. The ends were cut back, 3 bases at V and 6 bases at J, with 9 bases in the middle. The CDR3: CASSFSGREQYF. The CDR3 DNA is TGTGCCAGCAGTTTTTCCGGCCGCGAGCAGTACTTC.

This clonotype occurred many times. The CDR3 loop reads CSAPGAAGGPREQYF. In DNA, the CDR3 is TGCAGTGCCCCCGGAGCGGCGGGGGGGCCCCGCGAGCAGTACTTC. The chain employs TRBV20-1 and TRBJ2-7, with 9 bases matching TRBD2. Germline V gives CDR1 DFQATT, CDR2 SNEGSKA (reference sequence). The CDR3 spans 15 residues. Trimming took 6 bases from V and 6 from J; bases not matched to a gene: 15.

This clonotype was detected many times. The gene calls are TRBV10-3 and TRBJ1-2; a possible D gene is TRBD1 (6 bases). Trimming stripped 2 bases from V and 4 bases from J, with 8 bases between. In germline, CDR1 is ENHRY, CDR2 SYGVKD. This CDR3 has 13 residues. For the CDR3, the DNA is TGTGCCATCAGTGAGACAGGGCCCTATGGCTACACCTTC. This encodes CAISETGPYGYTF.

The sample holds many counts of this clonotype. V gene TRBV7-2 combines with J gene TRBJ2-3; 10 bases line up with TRBD2. Germline CDR1 and CDR2: SGHTA and FQGNSA. V shed 4 bases and J 1 base; nucleotides not matched to a gene: 5. The CDR3 covers 16 residues. The DNA of the CDR3 is TGTGCCAGCAGCTCTTCTAGCGGGGGAGGCACAGATACGCAGTATTTT. Its protein product is CASSSSSGGGTDTQYF.

This clonotype was seen at least ten times. The rearrangement joins TRBV27 to TRBJ2-5; no definite D call. CDR1 and CDR2 from the germline V gene are MNHEY and SMNVEV (reference sequence). Deletions cut 3 bases from V and 5 bases from J, with 10 bases between. CDR3 length equals 13 residues. The CDR3 coding sequence is TGTGCCAGCAGTTTTCGTTCAATGGAGACCCAGTACTTC. This encodes CASSFRSMETQYF.

This clonotype was recorded at least ten times. The chain carries TRBV6-2 or TRBV6-3 and TRBJ2-7, with 11 positions matching TRBD2. The V gene end was trimmed by 6 bases and the J gene end by 0 bases; junction bases not matched to a gene: 10. CDR1 MNHEY and CDR2 SVGEGT come from the germline V gene. The length of the CDR3 is 17 residues. The CDR3 bases are TGTGCCAGCAGGCGCACGGGACTAGCGGAAAGCTCCTACGAGCAGTACTTC. Protein: CASRRTGLAESSYEQYF.

This clonotype was seen many times. The chain couples TRBV3-1 to TRBJ1-5, with D uncertain. The germline CDR1 and CDR2 sequences are LGHDT and YNNKEL (reference sequence). The CDR3 loop spans 13 amino acids. V dropped 0 bases and J dropped 5 bases, with 5 bases sitting between them. The CDR3: CASSQDLDQPQHF. As DNA, the CDR3 is TGTGCCAGCAGCCAAGATCTCGATCAGCCCCAGCATTTT.

On this clonotype: With a much larger clone just one base away, this may be a read error. CDR3 residues: CDSSVVRGETEAFF. The CDR3 DNA reads as TGTGACAGCAGCGTAGTCAGGGGGGAAACTGAAGCTTTCTTT. V is TRBV9 and J is TRBJ1-1, with 7 bases lining up with TRBD1. Germline V gene sequence: CDR1 SGDLS, CDR2 YYNGEE. The CDR3 is 14 amino acids.